Listed below are T cell receptor beta chains from one sample, sequenced in a study of blood T cell repertoires in COVID-19. Repertoires were generated with immunoSEQ multiplex PCR, while TCRdb's copy carries only in-frame clones and drops some. Among 54,000 or so clones, about nine tenths were seen once, and the ten largest hold 7.8%. The sequencing input was peripheral blood. These receptors were collected from a man aged 50 to 59 with active COVID-19. Both conserved end residues are part of each CDR3. The order of the fields is J gene, V gene, clone size, D gene, CDR3 protein, CDR3 DNA. The D gene is left open where the match is weak. Some rows have no size entry. The others give once, few or many, or a class for an expanded clone.

TRBJ2-2	TRBV28	-	TRBD2	CASGGVNTGELFF	TGTGCCAGCGGGGGGGTGAACACCGGGGAGCTGTTTTTT
TRBJ1-1	TRBV6-5	-	-	CASSYRPPGQNTEAFF	TGTGCCAGCAGTTACCGACCGCCGGGACAGAACACTGAAGCTTTCTTT
TRBJ2-3	TRBV7-3	once	TRBD2	CASRVGLAGMDTQYF	TGTGCCAGCAGGGTCGGACTAGCGGGGATGGATACGCAGTATTTT
TRBJ1-1	TRBV5-1	-	TRBD1	CASSGGTGASSSSTEAFF	TGCGCCAGCAGCGGCGGGACAGGGGCGTCATCATCAAGCACTGAAGCTTTCTTT
TRBJ2-6	TRBV19	once	TRBD1	CASSVRQGTGANVLTF	TGTGCCAGTAGTGTGAGACAGGGGACTGGGGCCAACGTCCTGACTTTC
TRBJ2-3	TRBV5-1	-	TRBD2	CASSLGAGTSGDTQYF	TGCGCCAGCAGCTTGGGGGCCGGGACTAGCGGTGATACGCAGTATTTT
TRBJ2-3	TRBV11-2	-	TRBD2	CASSPRYAGDTDTQYF	TGTGCCAGCAGCCCCCGTTATGCGGGAGACACAGATACGCAGTATTTT
TRBJ1-5	TRBV19	-	-	CAMSLSGNQPQHF	TGTGCCATGAGCCTGAGTGGCAATCAGCCCCAGCATTTT
TRBJ2-1	TRBV5-1	-	-	CASSSDLSSYNEQFF	TGCGCCAGCAGTTCCGACTTGAGCTCCTACAATGAGCAGTTCTTC
TRBJ2-1	TRBV29-1	few	-	CSARGAYNEQFF	TGCAGCGCCCGCGGGGCCTACAATGAGCAGTTCTTC
TRBJ2-7	TRBV19	-	-	CASSMTVGSLEQYF	TGTGCCAGTAGTATGACGGTGGGCTCCCTGGAGCAGTACTTC
TRBJ1-2	TRBV11-2	-	-	CASSLTQGLDGYTF	TGTGCCAGCAGCTTAACGCAGGGCTTGGATGGCTACACCTTC
TRBJ1-1	TRBV7-2	-	-	CASSWERGRGMHTEAFF	TGTGCCAGCAGCTGGGAGAGGGGGAGGGGTATGCACACTGAAGCTTTCTTT
TRBJ1-2	TRBV11-2	once	-	CASSLDRTSGGYTF	TGTGCCAGCAGCTTAGATAGGACTAGCGGTGGCTACACCTTC
TRBJ2-1	TRBV27	-	TRBD2	CASSPTGTSGNNEQFF	TGTGCCAGCAGTCCTACCGGGACTAGCGGGAACAATGAGCAGTTCTTC
TRBJ2-3	TRBV2	-	-	CASGRGPVGADTQYF	TGTGCCAGCGGTCGAGGGCCCGTGGGCGCAGATACGCAGTATTTT
TRBJ1-4	TRBV5-1	-	-	CASSASSTATGVFF	TGCGCCAGCAGCGCCTCCTCGACAGCAACAGGAGTGTTTTTT
TRBJ2-4	TRBV4-2	once	-	CASSQVLGSKNIQYF	TGTGCCAGCAGCCAGGTCCTTGGGAGTAAAAACATTCAGTACTTC
TRBJ1-4	TRBV18	-	TRBD1	CASAQGAMPNEKLFF	TGTGCCAGCGCTCAGGGGGCAATGCCTAATGAAAAACTGTTTTTT
TRBJ2-1	TRBV5-4	-	-	CASSSGVTPPQFF	TGTGCCAGCAGCTCTGGAGTAACACCCCCTCAGTTCTTC
TRBJ1-1	TRBV6-5	-	-	CASSLGAEGTEAFF	TGTGCCAGCTCCTTGGGGGCTGAGGGGACTGAAGCTTTCTTT
TRBJ1-5	TRBV10-3	-	TRBD1	CAISQGQERNQPQHF	TGTGCCATCAGTCAGGGACAGGAGCGCAATCAGCCCCAGCATTTT
TRBJ2-6	TRBV2	-	-	CASSETSFPGANVLTF	TGTGCCAGCAGTGAGACTAGTTTTCCTGGGGCCAACGTCCTGACTTTC
TRBJ2-3	TRBV3-1/TRBV3-2	-	TRBD2	CASSQDGVAGVDTQYF	TGTGCCAGCAGCCAAGATGGAGTAGCGGGGGTAGATACGCAGTATTTT
TRBJ2-3	TRBV29-1	-	-	CSVEGLRVTDTQYF	TGCAGCGTTGAAGGGTTGCGGGTCACAGATACGCAGTATTTT